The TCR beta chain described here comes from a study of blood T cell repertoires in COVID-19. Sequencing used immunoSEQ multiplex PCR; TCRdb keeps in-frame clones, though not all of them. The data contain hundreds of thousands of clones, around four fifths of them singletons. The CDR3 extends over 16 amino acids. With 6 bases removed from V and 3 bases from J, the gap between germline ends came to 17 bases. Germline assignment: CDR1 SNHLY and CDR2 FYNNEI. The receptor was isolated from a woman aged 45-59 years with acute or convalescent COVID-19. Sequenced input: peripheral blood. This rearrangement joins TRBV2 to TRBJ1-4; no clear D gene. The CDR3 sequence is CASRRQGPSSNEKLFF. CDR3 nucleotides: TGTGCCAGCAGGAGACAAGGCCCGAGCTCTAATGAAAAACTGTTTTTT.